These 18 T cell receptor beta chains came from one sample sequenced in a study of human T cells and chemical hapten exposure. TCRdb reanalysed the RACE reads using MiXCR and keeps one entry per CDR3 protein. In the table there are approximately 110,000 distinct CDR3 sequences, approximately 9.9% of which are singletons. Time point described: patch test 1, 2 weeks after DPC sensitization. This sample's treatment: therapeutic diphenylcyclopropenone sensitization with weekly scalp DPC. Sample: whole blood, taken in connection with sensitization to the hapten diphenylcyclopropenone (DPC). The receptors come from a woman aged 35 to 49 with alopecia areata. Some clones in this sample may be carry-over from other donors' samples.

Ten or more counts support this clonotype. J is TRBJ2-5 and V is TRBV5-6; D gene unclear. The germline V gene has CDR1 SGHDT and CDR2 YYEEEE. This CDR3 region has 11 residues. Between the trimmed V and J ends, which lost 6 bases and 2 bases, there was a span of 5 bases. CDR3 sequence (DNA): TGTGCCAGCAACGGACAAGAGACCCAGTACTTC. The encoded protein is CASNGQETQYF.

The chain uses TRBV20-1 and TRBJ2-3; D is uncertain. V lost 2 bases, J lost 0 bases, and 9 bases lay in between. This CDR3 comprises 14 residues. Looked up from germline, CDR1 is DFQATT and CDR2 is SNEGSKA (reference sequence). The CDR3 is CSARYGFSTDTQYF. CDR3 in DNA: TGCAGTGCTAGATACGGATTCAGCACAGATACGCAGTATTTT.

The chain joins TRBV29-1 to TRBJ2-7, with 9 positions matching TRBD2. This CDR3 has 13 residues. In germline, CDR1 is SQVTM, CDR2 ANQGSEA. J was trimmed by 9 bases and V by 7 bases; bases with no gene match: 13. This CDR3 is CSAIGTSLSWQYF. In nucleotides, the CDR3 is TGCAGCGCGATCGGGACTAGCTTGTCTTGGCAGTACTTC.

This clonotype was observed many times. The chain has TRBV27 and TRBJ1-1; 9 bases fit TRBD1. Germline V gene lookup returns CDR1 MNHEY and CDR2 SMNVEV (reference sequence). CDR3 length: 14 amino acids. V dropped 5 bases and J dropped 1; count of bases not matched to a gene: 2. The CDR3 is CASSLQGANTEAFF. In DNA form, the CDR3 reads TGTGCCAGCAGTCTACAGGGGGCGAACACTGAAGCTTTCTTT.

This clonotype showed up just a few times. The gene calls are TRBV7-8 and TRBJ2-3, with D perhaps matching TRBD2 (6 bases). Germline V gene sequence: CDR1 SGHVS, CDR2 FQNEAQ. The CDR3 is 16 residues long. Trimming removed 0 bases from V and 1 base from J, with 11 bases in between. CDR3 in amino acids: CASSLATKRGTDTQYF. In nucleotides, the CDR3 is TGTGCCAGCAGCTTAGCGACCAAGCGGGGCACAGATACGCAGTATTTT.

In this sample, this clonotype turned up a few times. The CDR3 spells CSARETVDTEAFF. CDR3 in DNA: TGCAGTGCTAGAGAGACAGTCGACACTGAAGCTTTCTTT. The rearrangement joins TRBV20-1 to TRBJ1-1; a weak D match, TRBD1 (5 bases). The germline V and J ends were trimmed by 0 bases and 3 bases, with 8 bases remaining between them. CDR3 length equals 13 residues. Looked up from germline, CDR1 is DFQATT and CDR2 is SNEGSKA (reference sequence).

This clonotype occurred a few times. The genes are TRBV9 and TRBJ1-5; D is undetermined. Looked up from germline, CDR1 is SGDLS and CDR2 is YYNGEE. V lost 0 bases and J 6 bases, leaving 10 bases between the germline ends. CDR3 size: 14 residues. The CDR3 coding sequence is TGTGCCAGCAGCGTAGCCCCGCGGAGTCAGCCCCAGCATTTT. Translation: CASSVAPRSQPQHF.

This clonotype was seen many times. The chain couples TRBV18 to TRBJ2-2; D uncertain. The CDR3 totals 12 residues. Germline V gives CDR1 KGHSH, CDR2 LQKENI. V lost 8 bases and J 0 bases, leaving 4 bases between the germline ends. The CDR3: CASSPNTGELFF. Written as DNA, the CDR3 is TGTGCCAGCAGCCCGAACACCGGGGAGCTGTTTTTT.

The rearrangement joins TRBV7-9 to TRBJ2-5; TRBD1 might be the D (7 bases). The V and J ends lost 5 bases and 5 bases respectively, with 15 bases between them. Germline V gene lookup returns CDR1 SEHNR and CDR2 FQNEAQ (reference sequence). The CDR3 contains 14 residues. DNA of the CDR3: TGTGCCAGCAGCCCCCAGGGGGGTTGGGAGACCCAGTACTTC. As protein: CASSPQGGWETQYF.

The chain links TRBV5-1 to TRBJ2-2; 15 bases fit TRBD2. Trimming removed 2 bases from V and 7 bases from J; junction bases left unmatched: 3. Per germline, CDR1 SGHRS and CDR2 YFSETQ. This CDR3 has 16 residues. In DNA, the CDR3 is TGCGCCAGCAGCTTAGGACTAGCGGGAGGGCACGGGGAGCTGTTTTTT. As protein: CASSLGLAGGHGELFF.

This clonotype was seen many times. The V call is TRBV29-1, the J call TRBJ1-2; D is unclear. CDR1 and CDR2 from the germline V gene are SQVTM and ANQGSEA. Trimming left V 3 bases short and J 3 bases short, with 23 bases between. This CDR3 comprises 17 residues. The CDR3 nucleotides read TGCAGCGTTGAGGGCGGAGTAGGCCTTGAGCGATACTATGGCTACACCTTC. It encodes CSVEGGVGLERYYGYTF.

This chain connects TRBV20-1 to TRBJ2-3, with 7 bases identical to TRBD1. CDR3 size: 16 residues. From germline, CDR1 is DFQATT and CDR2 SNEGSKA (reference sequence). The V segment lost 0 bases and the J segment 2 bases; nucleotides outside the gene matches: 8. CDR3 amino acids: CSARDADRTYTDTQYF. CDR3 sequence (DNA): TGCAGTGCTAGAGATGCGGACAGGACATACACAGATACGCAGTATTTT.

V gene TRBV9 combines with J gene TRBJ1-1, with D uncertain. The V gene lost 0 bases and the J gene lost 4 bases, with 7 bases spanning the gap. CDR1 is SGDLS, CDR2 YYNGEE, per germline. The CDR3 is 13 amino acids. CDR3 bases: TGTGCCAGCAGCGTAGATCACGGCACTGAAGCTTTCTTT. Translation: CASSVDHGTEAFF. The variable domain in full, completed from reference TRBV9 and TRBJ1-1, reads DSGVTQTPKHLITATGQRVTLRCSPRSGDLSVYWYQQSLDQGLQFLIQYYNGEERAKGNILERFSAQQFPDLHSELNLSSLELGDSALYFCASSVDHGTEAFFGQGTRLTVV.

This clonotype has a count of ten or more. The V call is TRBV7-2, the J call TRBJ1-5; perhaps TRBD1 as D (6 bases). Per germline, CDR1 SGHTA and CDR2 FQGNSA. V was trimmed by 11 bases and J by 1 base, leaving 18 bases between them. CDR3 length: 15 residues. The CDR3 region has the DNA TGTGCCTCAGGGGAGTTACTGGGGAGCAATCAGCCCCAGCATTTT. Protein sequence: CASGELLGSNQPQHF. Full variable domain (rest looked up from reference TRBV7-2 and TRBJ1-5): GAGVSQSPSNKVTEKGKDVELRCDPISGHTALYWYRQSLGQGLEFLIYFQGNSAPDKSGLPSDRFSAERTGGSVSTLTIQRTQQEDSAVYLCASGELLGSNQPQHFGDGTRLSIL.

The table lists this clonotype with a few counts. The chain uses TRBV12-3 or TRBV12-4 and TRBJ1-1; weak D call: TRBD1 (6 bases). The CDR3 totals 14 residues. Trimming removed 5 bases at V and 4 bases at J, with 14 bases between. The chain's CDR3 is CASSPTGKPTEAFF. The CDR3 DNA reads TGTGCCAGCAGTCCTACAGGGAAACCCACTGAAGCTTTCTTT.

This chain links TRBV6-5 with TRBJ2-2; 7 nucleotides agree with TRBD1. The CDR3 consists of 15 residues. Looked up from germline, CDR1 is MNHEY and CDR2 is SVGAGI. J gave up 6 bases and V 8 bases, and 12 bases lay outside the gene matches. CDR3 bases: TGTGCCAGCTCCATTAACAGGGGCGTCGCCGGGGAGCTGTTTTTT. Protein sequence: CASSINRGVAGELFF.

This clonotype was seen a handful of times. The chain joins TRBV5-1 to TRBJ2-3; 11 nucleotides match TRBD2. This CDR3 contains 17 residues. V gave up 1 base and J gave up 0 bases; unmatched junction bases: 4. Germline CDR1 reads SGHRS; CDR2 reads YFSETQ. This chain's CDR3 is CASSLTGTSGSTDTQYF. CDR3 coding DNA: TGCGCCAGCAGCTTGACCGGGACTAGCGGTAGCACAGATACGCAGTATTTT.

The sample holds many counts of this clonotype. The genes are TRBV20-1 and TRBJ1-2, with D perhaps matching TRBD1 (5 bases). Deletions cut 3 bases from V and 3 bases from J, with 11 bases between. The V gene's germline CDR1 is DFQATT and CDR2 SNEGSKA (reference sequence). The CDR3 is made up of 13 amino acids. The CDR3 sequence is CSASWGEDYGYTF. DNA for the CDR3: TGCAGTGCTAGTTGGGGGGAAGACTATGGCTACACCTTC.